Shown below are 19 T cell receptor beta chains from a single sample sequenced in a study of blood T cell repertoires in COVID-19. Only in-frame clones appear in the TCRdb table, and some are missing; sequencing was by immunoSEQ multiplex PCR. The repertoire holds 200,000 or so clones, with 80% to 85% as singletons. Sequencing was performed on PBMCs or T cells enriched from blood (not recorded which). The receptors shown here come from a man aged 35 to 55 who had recovered from COVID-19.

This chain connects TRBV27 to TRBJ2-7, with a tentative D call TRBD1 (5 bases). Germline-derived CDR1 and CDR2 are MNHEY and SMNVEV (reference sequence). The CDR3 loop spans 13 amino acids. The germline V and J ends were trimmed by 8 bases and 5 bases, with 16 bases remaining between them. This chain's CDR3 is CASWSRGLDEQYF. CDR3 DNA: TGTGCCAGCTGGAGTAGGGGTTTAGACGAGCAGTACTTC.

Only a few counts were recorded for this clone. The chain links TRBV11-3 to TRBJ1-1; D gene unclear. Germline V gives CDR1 SGHNT, CDR2 YENEEA. V shed 5 bases and J shed 3 bases, with 10 bases lying between them. The CDR3 is made up of 13 amino acids. The chain's CDR3 is CASSPTGDTEAFF. The DNA for the CDR3 is TGTGCCAGCAGCCCAACCGGGGACACTGAAGCTTTCTTT. The full variable domain, with the rest looked up from reference TRBV11-3 and TRBJ1-1, is EAGVVQSPRYKIIEKKQPVAFWCNPISGHNTLYWYLQNLGQGPELLIRYENEEAVDDSQLPKDRFSAERLKGVDSTLKIQPAELGDSAVYLCASSPTGDTEAFFGQGTRLTVV.

V gene TRBV19 combines with J gene TRBJ2-3; 9 bases are shared with TRBD1. Trimming took 5 bases from V and 0 from J; bases not matched to a gene: 3. The CDR3 runs to 15 residues. Germline values: CDR1 LNHDA, CDR2 SQIVND (reference sequence). DNA for the CDR3: TGTGCCAGTAGTCTGGGGACAGGGAGCACAGATACGCAGTATTTT. It encodes CASSLGTGSTDTQYF.

The rearrangement joins TRBV20-1 to TRBJ2-2, with 11 positions matching TRBD2. Per the germline V gene, CDR1 is DFQATT and CDR2 is SNEGSKA (reference sequence). The CDR3 has 15 residues. The ends lost 3 bases at V and 3 bases at J; junction bases unmatched: 3. CDR3: CSASSLAGDTGELFF. The CDR3 bases are TGCAGTGCTAGTTCACTAGCGGGGGACACCGGGGAGCTGTTTTTT.

The chain has TRBV5-1 and TRBJ1-6, with a possible D match to TRBD1 (5 bases). The CDR3 spans 15 residues. Germline assignment: CDR1 SGHRS and CDR2 YFSETQ. The ends were cut back, 0 bases at V and 3 bases at J, with 7 bases in the middle. The CDR3: CASSLAGGYNSPLHF. In DNA form, the CDR3 reads TGCGCCAGCAGCTTGGCGGGGGGCTATAATTCACCCCTCCACTTT.

Concerning this clone itself: This sample also contains other DNA sequences that code for the same CDR3. The chain recombines TRBV27 with TRBJ1-1; D might be TRBD1 (6 bases). The CDR3 totals 14 residues. Germline lookup yields CDR1 MNHEY and CDR2 SMNVEV (reference sequence). The V and J ends lost 0 bases and 1 base respectively, with 6 bases between them. CDR3 DNA sequence: TGTGCCAGCAGTTTATCAGGGGGGAACACTGAAGCTTTCTTT. Protein sequence: CASSLSGGNTEAFF.

This clone was counted between two and nine times. The rearrangement uses TRBV28 and TRBJ1-2, with D possibly matching TRBD1 (6 bases). Germline V gene data show CDR1 as MDHEN and CDR2 as SYDVKM. CDR3 size: 14 residues. Deletions cut 8 bases from V and 2 bases from J, with 15 bases between. The CDR3 loop reads CASAPRGANYGYTF. The CDR3 DNA sequence: TGTGCCAGCGCCCCTCGGGGGGCGAACTATGGCTACACCTTC.

The V and J genes are TRBV19 and TRBJ1-5; D is undetermined. Germline CDR1 and CDR2: LNHDA and SQIVND (reference sequence). V lost 4 bases to trimming and J lost 7 bases, with 14 bases between them. This CDR3 has 14 amino acids. The CDR3: CASSTRHGNQPQHF. The CDR3, as DNA: TGTGCCAGTAGTACCCGACACGGGAACCAGCCCCAGCATTTT.

The chain uses TRBV19 and TRBJ2-1, with 11 positions matching TRBD2. This CDR3 has 15 amino acids. Germline values: CDR1 LNHDA, CDR2 SQIVND (reference sequence). Germline trimming cut 6 bases from V and 3 bases from J; bases unmatched to any gene: 4. CDR3 DNA sequence: TGTGCCAGTAGACTAGCGGGGGACCTCTACAATGAGCAGTTCTTC. Translation: CASRLAGDLYNEQFF.

The chain couples TRBV5-1 to TRBJ2-5, with unresolved D. The CDR3 is 15 residues long. The V gene's germline CDR1 is SGHRS and CDR2 YFSETQ. Trimming pared 0 bases from V and 3 bases from J, leaving 12 bases between. CDR3 sequence (DNA): TGCGCCAGCAGCTTGGGGAGACCCGTGGAAGAGACCCAGTACTTC. Its translation: CASSLGRPVEETQYF.

The chain couples TRBV5-1 to TRBJ2-7; 7 nucleotides match TRBD2. V gave up 4 bases and J gave up 4 bases; unmatched junction bases: 8. Per the germline V gene, CDR1 is SGHRS and CDR2 is YFSETQ. The CDR3 is made up of 14 amino acids. The CDR3 here is CASSLGGREYEQYF. CDR3 nucleotide sequence: TGCGCCAGCAGCCTGGGAGGGAGGGAATACGAGCAGTACTTC. The whole variable domain, remainder taken from reference TRBV5-1 and TRBJ2-7, is KAGVTQTPRYLIKTRGQQVTLSCSPISGHRSVSWYQQTPGQGLQFLFEYFSETQRNKGNFPGRFSGRQFSNSRSEMNVSTLELGDSALYLCASSLGGREYEQYFGPGTRLTVT.

CDR3 nucleotides: TGTGCCAGCAGTTACTCTCTTTCATCCCTGGAGGTGACTGAAGCTTTCTTT. Amino acid sequence: CASSYSLSSLEVTEAFF. V is TRBV6-2 or TRBV6-3 and J is TRBJ1-1; the D is unclear. V dropped 0 bases and J dropped 5 bases, with 19 bases sitting between them. Germline values: CDR1 MNHEY, CDR2 SVGEGT. The CDR3 length is 17 residues.

This chain joins TRBV28 and TRBJ2-5, with D maybe TRBD1 (6 bases). CDR3 length: 15 amino acids. Trimming pared 2 bases from V and 4 bases from J, leaving 14 bases between. Germline V gene lookup returns CDR1 MDHEN and CDR2 SYDVKM. The CDR3 reads CASSLNQGWGETQYF. Here the CDR3 DNA reads TGTGCCAGCAGTTTAAATCAGGGGTGGGGAGAGACCCAGTACTTC. Drawing the rest from reference TRBV28 and TRBJ2-5, the complete variable domain is DVKVTQSSRYLVKRTGEKVFLECVQDMDHENMFWYRQDPGLGLRLIYFSYDVKMKEKGDIPEGYSVSREKKERFSLILESASTNQTSMYLCASSLNQGWGETQYFGPGTRLLVL.

J is TRBJ1-5 and V is TRBV5-4; 7 nucleotides align to TRBD1. The V and J ends lost 5 bases and 4 bases, in that order; junction bases with no gene match: 6. This CDR3 is built from 14 residues. CDR1 is SGHNT and CDR2 is YYREEE in the germline V gene (reference sequence). CDR3 sequence: CASSEGAGNQPQHF. In DNA form, the CDR3 reads TGTGCCAGCAGTGAGGGGGCAGGGAATCAGCCCCAGCATTTT.

CDR3 in DNA: TGTGCCAGCAGTTTCGGGGGGGGGCGGATGGATACGCAGTATTTT. The encoded protein is CASSFGGGRMDTQYF. V and J are TRBV27 and TRBJ2-3, with 8 positions matching TRBD2. CDR3 length equals 15 residues. Germline CDR1 and CDR2: MNHEY and SMNVEV (reference sequence). The ends lost 3 bases at V and 6 bases at J; junction bases unmatched: 8.

This chain joins TRBV30 and TRBJ1-6; no clear D gene. This CDR3 is built from 12 residues. The V end lost 0 bases, the J end lost 10 bases, and 7 bases lay between the germline ends. The germline V gene encodes CDR1 GTSNPN and CDR2 SVGIG (reference sequence). CDR3 residues: CAWSVWSSPLHF. In nucleotides, the CDR3 is TGTGCCTGGAGTGTATGGAGCTCACCCCTCCACTTT. The variable domain in full, with the rest retrieved from reference TRBV30 and TRBJ1-6, is SQTIHQWPATLVQPVGSPLSLECTVEGTSNPNLYWYRQAAGRGLQLLFYSVGIGQISSEVPQNLSASRPQDRQFILSSKKLLLSDSGFYLCAWSVWSSPLHFGNGTRLTVT.

This chain connects TRBV21-1 to TRBJ1-1. TRBV21-1 is designated a pseudogene. CDR3 length equals 17 residues. CDR3 sequence: CASSNSSEELMNTEAFF. The CDR3 region has the DNA TGTGCCAGCAGCAATAGCTCGGAGGAACTTATGAACACTGAAGCTTTCTTT.

This chain connects TRBV19 to TRBJ1-1; TRBD1 matches at 11 bases. V dropped 5 bases and J dropped 1; count of bases not matched to a gene: 6. CDR3 length: 16 residues. CDR1 and CDR2 from the germline V gene are LNHDA and SQIVND (reference sequence). The CDR3 region is CASSSDRGQTNTEAFF. CDR3 in DNA: TGTGCCAGTAGTTCGGACAGGGGGCAAACGAACACTGAAGCTTTCTTT. The complete variable domain, with remaining parts taken from reference TRBV19 and TRBJ1-1, reads DGGITQSPKYLFRKEGQNVTLSCEQNLNHDAMYWYRQDPGQGLRLIYYSQIVNDFQKGDIAEGYSVSREKKESFPLTVTSAQKNPTAFYLCASSSDRGQTNTEAFFGQGTRLTVV.

CDR3 amino acids: CASSSGTALNQPQHF. CDR3 nucleotide sequence: TGTGCCAGCAGCAGTGGGACAGCTCTCAATCAGCCCCAGCATTTT. This chain joins TRBV5-8 and TRBJ1-5; 7 bases are a match to TRBD1. The length of the CDR3 is 15 residues. Trimming took 4 bases from V and 3 from J; bases not matched to a gene: 7. Germline CDR1 is SGHTS and CDR2 is YDEGEE.